The 20 T cell receptor beta chains listed next were all sequenced from one sample in a study of identifying expanded T cells in peripheral blood. TCRdb keeps only in-frame clones here, not all; method: immunoSEQ multiplex PCR. The repertoire holds about 58,000 clones, with about four fifths as singletons. The sample consisted of blood. The receptors originated from a person between 18 and 75 years old in good health.

This clone has only one observation. The J gene is TRBJ2-1, the V gene TRBV7-8; no clear D gene. Germline assignment: CDR1 SGHVS and CDR2 FQNEAQ. CDR3 size: 17 residues. Trimming removed 5 bases from V and 0 bases from J, with 17 bases in between. Here the CDR3 reads CASSPYERRSSYNEQFF. The CDR3 nucleotides are TGTGCCAGCAGCCCTTACGAAAGGAGAAGCTCCTACAATGAGCAGTTCTTC.

The chain carries TRBV5-1 and TRBJ1-2, with a tentative D call TRBD1 (6 bases). CDR3 length: 16 residues. Trimming pared 0 bases from V and 3 bases from J, leaving 15 bases between. Germline CDR1 SGHRS, CDR2 YFSETQ. In DNA, the CDR3 is TGCGCCAGCAGCTTGGGTCGGGCGGGGGCGGACTATGGCTACACCTTC. It translates to CASSLGRAGADYGYTF.

The genes are TRBV5-1 and TRBJ2-1, with 9 bases aligning to TRBD1. Germline CDR1 is SGHRS and CDR2 is YFSETQ. V lost 5 bases to trimming and J lost 5 bases; unmatched junction nucleotides: 8. This CDR3 contains 15 residues. CDR3 loop: CASSFPGTGNNEQFF. CDR3 nucleotide sequence: TGCGCCAGCAGTTTTCCCGGGACAGGGAACAATGAGCAGTTCTTC.

This chain links TRBV29-1 with TRBJ2-3; tentative D call: TRBD2 (6 bases). CDR1 and CDR2 from the germline V gene are SQVTM and ANQGSEA. The CDR3 spans 14 residues. Trimming took off 3 bases at V and 0 bases at J, with 10 bases between the two ends. CDR3 nucleotide sequence: TGCAGCGTTGAGGGCGGGAAGAGCACAGATACGCAGTATTTT. It codes for CSVEGGKSTDTQYF.

The chain recombines TRBV5-1 with TRBJ1-1; 7 nucleotides align to TRBD1. CDR1 and CDR2 (germline): SGHRS, YFSETQ. The trim removed 5 bases at V and 5 bases at J, leaving 6 bases unmatched. CDR3 length: 13 residues. The CDR3 loop reads CASRATGWTEAFF. In nucleotides, the CDR3 is TGCGCCAGCAGGGCGACAGGGTGGACTGAAGCTTTCTTT.

This clone has only a few counts. DNA of the CDR3: TGCAGCGTTGAATATGTAGGGCTTCATGGCTACACCTTC. This sequence encodes CSVEYVGLHGYTF. V and J are TRBV29-1 and TRBJ1-2; no firm D call. Germline CDR1 is SQVTM and CDR2 is ANQGSEA. V lost 2 bases to trimming and J lost 6 bases, with 13 bases between them. CDR3 length: 13 amino acids.

This clone has more than one count but fewer than ten. This chain links TRBV6-1 with TRBJ2-3; TRBD2 matches at 9 bases. V lost 4 bases, J lost 7 bases, and 6 bases stayed unmatched. The CDR3 consists of 14 residues. Germline loops: CDR1 MNHNS, CDR2 SASEGT. This CDR3 is CASSVAGDPYTQYF. In DNA, the CDR3 is TGTGCCAGCAGTGTAGCGGGAGACCCATATACGCAGTATTTT.

This chain links TRBV5-1 with TRBJ2-5; 16 bases align to TRBD2. The V gene end was trimmed by 3 bases and the J gene end by 1 base; junction bases not matched to a gene: 3. Per the germline V gene, CDR1 is SGHRS and CDR2 is YFSETQ. CDR3 length: 17 amino acids. The CDR3 DNA sequence: TGCGCCAGCAGCTCGGGACTAGCGGGGGGGTCCCAAGAGACCCAGTACTTC. Its protein product is CASSSGLAGGSQETQYF.

V usage is TRBV30 and J usage is TRBJ1-1; perhaps TRBD1 as D (5 bases). This CDR3 comprises 12 residues. Germline-derived CDR1 and CDR2 are GTSNPN and SVGIG (reference sequence). Deletions cut 1 base from V and 4 bases from J, with 7 bases between. In DNA form, the CDR3 reads TGTGCCTGGAGTGCTGGGGGCACTGAAGCTTTCTTT. Amino acids: CAWSAGGTEAFF.

The chain couples TRBV28 to TRBJ1-1; D is unresolved. The CDR3 loop spans 11 amino acids. CDR1 and CDR2 (germline): MDHEN, SYDVKM. Trimming removed 10 bases from V and 1 base from J, with 7 bases in between. The CDR3 spells CATTGNTEAFF. CDR3 bases: TGTGCCACCACTGGGAACACTGAAGCTTTCTTT.

The chain couples TRBV19 to TRBJ2-3, with 8 bases lining up with TRBD2. The germline gives CDR1 LNHDA, CDR2 SQIVND (reference sequence). V shed 4 bases, J shed 2 bases, and the junction held 5 bases outside the gene matches. The CDR3 sequence is 15 residues long. The CDR3 region is CASSTTSGYTDTQYF. DNA for the CDR3: TGTGCCAGTAGTACTACTAGCGGCTACACAGATACGCAGTATTTT.

V is TRBV9 and J is TRBJ2-1; 12 nucleotides agree with TRBD2. The germline CDR1 and CDR2 sequences are SGDLS and YYNGEE. After removal of 0 bases from V and 7 bases from J, the junction contained 2 bases not matched to a gene. The length of the CDR3 is 15 residues. The CDR3 nucleotides read TGTGCCAGCAGCGTAGCCACTAGCGGGGGGAATGAGCAGTTCTTC. Translated, it gives CASSVATSGGNEQFF.

The chain is built from TRBV19 and TRBJ2-7; 8 nucleotides line up with TRBD2. CDR1 and CDR2 (germline): LNHDA, SQIVND (reference sequence). The ends lost 5 bases at V and 2 bases at J; junction bases unmatched: 5. This CDR3 has 14 residues. CDR3 nucleotide sequence: TGTGCCAGTAGTCGGCGGGGGGAACCCTACGAGCAGTACTTC. Translated, it gives CASSRRGEPYEQYF.

This chain joins TRBV2 and TRBJ2-6; 7 nucleotides line up with TRBD2. The CDR3 is 15 residues long. Germline V gene data show CDR1 as SNHLY and CDR2 as FYNNEI. Germline trimming cut 4 bases from V and 1 base from J; bases unmatched to any gene: 1. The CDR3 loop is CASSGLASGANVLTF. The CDR3 DNA is TGTGCCAGCAGTGGACTAGCATCTGGGGCCAACGTCCTGACTTTC.

This chain connects TRBV7-2 to TRBJ1-1; possibly TRBD1 for D (6 bases). Germline V gene sequence: CDR1 SGHTA, CDR2 FQGNSA. V dropped 1 base and J dropped 5 bases, with 8 bases sitting between them. The CDR3 runs 13 residues. CDR3 residues: CASSLVRGTEAFF. CDR3 DNA: TGTGCCAGCAGCTTAGTTAGGGGGACTGAAGCTTTCTTT.

The V call is TRBV29-1, the J call TRBJ1-1; unclear D gene. V was clipped by 7 bases and J by 5 bases, with 14 bases between them. CDR3 length: 12 amino acids. The germline V gene has CDR1 SQVTM and CDR2 ANQGSEA. The CDR3 sequence: CSADRVGTEAFF. The CDR3 coding sequence is TGCAGCGCTGACCGGGTGGGGACTGAAGCTTTCTTT.

The rearrangement links TRBV4-3 to TRBJ2-3; no reliable D call. Germline-derived CDR1 and CDR2 are LGHNA and YSLEER. The CDR3 runs to 16 residues. V was cut by 0 bases and J by 5 bases, with 15 bases left in between. CDR3 coding DNA: TGCGCCAGCAGCCAAGAAGTCCCCAGAATTCAAGATACGCAGTATTTT. Its translation: CASSQEVPRIQDTQYF.

The V and J genes are TRBV5-1 and TRBJ2-7; 10 bases line up with TRBD1. This CDR3 comprises 15 residues. The germline gives CDR1 SGHRS, CDR2 YFSETQ. J lost 4 bases, V lost 0 bases, and 4 bases had no gene match. CDR3 sequence: CASSLDPGQGYEQYF. CDR3 coding DNA: TGCGCCAGCAGCTTGGACCCGGGACAGGGGTACGAGCAGTACTTC. Complete variable domain (other parts from reference TRBV5-1 and TRBJ2-7): KAGVTQTPRYLIKTRGQQVTLSCSPISGHRSVSWYQQTPGQGLQFLFEYFSETQRNKGNFPGRFSGRQFSNSRSEMNVSTLELGDSALYLCASSLDPGQGYEQYFGPGTRLTVT.

This chain joins TRBV5-4 and TRBJ1-1; 9 bases map to TRBD1. CDR3 length: 13 residues. CDR1 is SGHNT and CDR2 is YYREEE in the germline V gene (reference sequence). Losses at the gene ends were 4 bases for V and 8 bases for J; bases not matched to a gene: 6. CDR3 nucleotide sequence: TGTGCCAGCAGCGAGGACAGGGGTTCAGAAGCTTTCTTT. As protein: CASSEDRGSEAFF.

V usage is TRBV10-3 and J usage is TRBJ2-5, with 11 bases aligning to TRBD1. The CDR3 has 17 amino acids. V dropped 3 bases and J dropped 4; count of bases not matched to a gene: 10. Germline lookup yields CDR1 ENHRY and CDR2 SYGVKD. CDR3 nucleotide sequence: TGTGCCATCAGTGATAGGGACAGGGGGTCCGGAGGAGAGACCCAGTACTTC. Protein product: CAISDRDRGSGGETQYF.